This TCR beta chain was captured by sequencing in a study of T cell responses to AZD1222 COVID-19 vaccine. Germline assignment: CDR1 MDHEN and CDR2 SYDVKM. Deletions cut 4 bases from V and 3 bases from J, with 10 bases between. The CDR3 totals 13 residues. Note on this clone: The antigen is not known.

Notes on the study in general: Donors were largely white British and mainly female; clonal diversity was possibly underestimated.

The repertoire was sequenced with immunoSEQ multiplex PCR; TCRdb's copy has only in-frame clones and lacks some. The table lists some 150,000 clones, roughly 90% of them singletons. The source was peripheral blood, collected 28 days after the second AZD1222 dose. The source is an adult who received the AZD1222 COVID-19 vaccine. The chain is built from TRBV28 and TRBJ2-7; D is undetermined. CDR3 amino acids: CASSSPSIYEQYF. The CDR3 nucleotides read TGTGCCAGCAGTTCCCCCTCCATCTACGAGCAGTACTTC.